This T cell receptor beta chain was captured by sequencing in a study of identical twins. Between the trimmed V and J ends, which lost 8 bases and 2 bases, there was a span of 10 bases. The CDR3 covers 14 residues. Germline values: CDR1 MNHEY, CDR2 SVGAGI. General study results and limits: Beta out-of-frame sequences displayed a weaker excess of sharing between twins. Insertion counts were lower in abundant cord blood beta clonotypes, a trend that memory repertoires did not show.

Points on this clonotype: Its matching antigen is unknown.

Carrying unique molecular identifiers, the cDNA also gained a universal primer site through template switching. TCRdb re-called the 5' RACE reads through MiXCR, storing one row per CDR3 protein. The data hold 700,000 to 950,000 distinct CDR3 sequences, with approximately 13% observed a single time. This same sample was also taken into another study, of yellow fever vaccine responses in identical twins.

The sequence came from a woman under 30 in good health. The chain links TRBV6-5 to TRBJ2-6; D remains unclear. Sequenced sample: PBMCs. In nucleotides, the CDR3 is TGTGCCAGCGAGTTTACTGCTGGGGCCAACGTCCTGACTTTC. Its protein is CASEFTAGANVLTF.